This TCR beta chain was sequenced during a study of identical twins. Each cDNA held unique molecular identifiers, and template switching gave it a universal primer site. TCRdb analysed the 5' RACE reads with MiXCR anew, one entry per CDR3 protein. This sample yields roughly 570,000 distinct CDR3 sequences, of which 9.6% are seen a single time; around 3.2% belongs to the top ten. A remark on this clonotype: Antigen specificity is unknown.

Study-level results: Out-of-frame alpha sequences common to twins exhibited an excess of low generation probability. Weaker excess twin sharing was observed in beta out-of-frame sequences.

The same sample was also used in a study of yellow fever vaccine responses in identical twins.

The sequencing input was PBMCs. This TCR derives from a woman under 30 in good health.

CDR3 region: CASSLASIPSTDTQYF. As DNA, the CDR3 is TGTGCCAGCAGCTTAGCTTCCATACCTAGCACAGATACGCAGTATTTT. The gene calls are TRBV7-2 and TRBJ2-3, with no clear D. In germline, CDR1 is SGHTA, CDR2 FQGNSA. The CDR3 consists of 16 residues. V was shortened by 0 bases and J by 0 bases, with 10 bases between the two germline ends. Combining the CDR3 with reference TRBV7-2 and TRBJ2-3 gives the whole variable domain GAGVSQSPSNKVTEKGKDVELRCDPISGHTALYWYRQSLGQGLEFLIYFQGNSAPDKSGLPSDRFSAERTGGSVSTLTIQRTQQEDSAVYLCASSLASIPSTDTQYFGPGTRLTVL.